The following is a TCR beta chain sequence with its context. Its antigen is as yet unknown. Looked up from germline, CDR1 is SEHNR and CDR2 is FQNEAQ (reference sequence). The trim removed 5 bases at V and 5 bases at J, leaving 9 bases unmatched. CDR3 size: 15 residues. This entry comes from a study of OX40 agonist ivuxolimab in advanced cancers. Background on the study: Patients received intravenous ivuxolimab every 2 weeks at 0.01 to 10 mg/kg. Findings of the study overall: Low normalized T-cell clonal expansion was also seen in some nonresponders.

Some clones are missing from TCRdb's copy, which holds only in-frame ones; the method was immunoSEQ multiplex PCR. The sample contains tens of thousands of clones, 83% of which appear only once. Patients with autoimmune history or systemic immunosuppression were excluded. The receptor's source is an adult with an advanced solid tumor such as melanoma, head and neck, liver or kidney cancer. The sample consisted of CD4+ or CD8+ T cells sorted from blood, taken in a trial of the OX40 agonist ivuxolimab. V and J are TRBV7-9 and TRBJ2-7, with TRBD1 identical over 10 bases. The CDR3 region is CASSPPGTGVDEQYF. Written as DNA, the CDR3 is TGTGCCAGCAGCCCGCCCGGGACAGGGGTCGACGAGCAGTACTTC.